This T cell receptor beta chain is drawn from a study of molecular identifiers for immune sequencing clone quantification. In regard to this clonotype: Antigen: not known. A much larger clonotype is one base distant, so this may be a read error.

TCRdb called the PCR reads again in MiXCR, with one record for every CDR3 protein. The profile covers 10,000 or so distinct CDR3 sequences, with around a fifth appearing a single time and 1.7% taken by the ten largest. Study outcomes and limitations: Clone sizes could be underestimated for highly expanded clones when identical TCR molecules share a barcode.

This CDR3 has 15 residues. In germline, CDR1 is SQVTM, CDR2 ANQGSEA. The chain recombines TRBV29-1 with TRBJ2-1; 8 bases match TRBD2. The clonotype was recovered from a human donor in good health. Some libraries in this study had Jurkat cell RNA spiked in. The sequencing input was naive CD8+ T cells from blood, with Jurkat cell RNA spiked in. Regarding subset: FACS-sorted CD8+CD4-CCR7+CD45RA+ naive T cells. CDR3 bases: TGCAGCCCTGAGGTAGCGGGAACGCCCTACAATGAGCAGTCCTTC. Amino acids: CSPEVAGTPYNEQSF.